The TCR beta chain under discussion was sequenced for a study of T-cell memory formation after mild COVID-19. General study results and limits: The SARS-CoV-2 specificity of second-wave clones reaching peak at day 37 remained unverified. Cross-reactive memory appears to have joined, as suggested by some responding clones showing up in pre-infection memory.

TCRdb redid the calling of the 5' RACE reads with MiXCR, one entry per CDR3 protein. This sample carries over 350,000 distinct CDR3 sequences, approximately 24% of them seen once, and the ten largest clones take 8.5% to 9%. The table lists this clonotype with a few counts. What it binds is unknown. The CDR3 contains 17 residues. Between the trimmed V and J ends, which lost 0 bases and 1 base, there was a span of 16 bases. The V gene's germline CDR1 is SGHRS and CDR2 YFSETQ. V gene TRBV5-1 combines with J gene TRBJ2-5; TRBD1 might be the D (5 bases). The TCR was taken from an adult woman who had mild COVID-19 (a few samples of this study predate the infection). Cell type and time point are not known. Sequenced input: PBMCs or a T cell subset sorted from them (not recorded which). Here the CDR3 DNA reads TGCGCCAGCAGCTTGGAGGTATCAGGGTGGTTCCAAGAGACCCAGTACTTC. This gives the protein CASSLEVSGWFQETQYF.